A selection of T cell receptor beta chains follows, all from one sample in a study of T cell responses to AZD1222 COVID-19 vaccine. TCRdb's copy holds only in-frame clones and misses some; the assay was immunoSEQ multiplex PCR. The sample lists 160,000 or so clones; 85% to 90% were seen once. The sample here was peripheral blood, taken 28 days after the second dose of the MenACWY control vaccine. These receptors were obtained from an adult who received the MenACWY meningococcal vaccine as a control. Both conserved end residues are part of each CDR3. The order of the fields is CDR3 DNA, CDR3 protein, J gene, clone size, V gene, D gene. The D gene is left open where the match is weak. Rows may omit the clone size; those that give it use once, few, many or a size class.

CDR3nt: TGTGCCAGCCGAGGATGGGCAAGCTCCTACAATGAGCAGTTCTTC; CDR3aa: CASRGWASSYNEQFF; j_gene: TRBJ2-1; abundance: .; v_gene: TRBV7-2; d_gene: .
CDR3nt: TGTGCCAGCAGCTTAACGGCGCGCGGGGAGCTGTTTTTT; CDR3aa: CASSLTARGELFF; j_gene: TRBJ2-2; abundance: .; v_gene: TRBV7-2; d_gene: .
CDR3nt: TGTGCCAGCAGCTGGGGGGACAGACGAAACGCCTACGAGCAGTACTTC; CDR3aa: CASSWGDRRNAYEQYF; j_gene: TRBJ2-7; abundance: .; v_gene: TRBV11-2; d_gene: .
CDR3nt: TGTGCCACCAATTCTTCGGAAGCTTTCTTT; CDR3aa: CATNSSEAFF; j_gene: TRBJ1-1; abundance: .; v_gene: TRBV24-1; d_gene: .
CDR3nt: TGTGCCAGCAGCTTTTGGCACTCTGGGGCCAACGTCCTGACTTTC; CDR3aa: CASSFWHSGANVLTF; j_gene: TRBJ2-6; abundance: .; v_gene: TRBV5-4; d_gene: .
CDR3nt: TGTGCCAGCAGTTTGGGTCACTCCTTGACAGGGGTATACAATGAGCAGTTCTTC; CDR3aa: CASSLGHSLTGVYNEQFF; j_gene: TRBJ2-1; abundance: .; v_gene: TRBV28; d_gene: TRBD1
CDR3nt: TGTGCCAGCTCACTGACGGCAACTAATGAAAAACTGTTTTTT; CDR3aa: CASSLTATNEKLFF; j_gene: TRBJ1-4; abundance: .; v_gene: TRBV18; d_gene: .
CDR3nt: TGTGCCAGCAGTCCCCTTGCGGGCAGGGCAACTAATGAAAAACTGTTTTTT; CDR3aa: CASSPLAGRATNEKLFF; j_gene: TRBJ1-4; abundance: .; v_gene: TRBV27; d_gene: .
CDR3nt: TGTGCCAGCAGCCCGAACAACCAGAACACTGAAGCTTTCTTT; CDR3aa: CASSPNNQNTEAFF; j_gene: TRBJ1-1; abundance: .; v_gene: TRBV7-2; d_gene: .
CDR3nt: TGTGCCAGCAGTTCCCGGACGGAAGTTTATGGCTACACCTTC; CDR3aa: CASSSRTEVYGYTF; j_gene: TRBJ1-2; abundance: few; v_gene: TRBV6-5; d_gene: .
CDR3nt: TGTGCCTGGAGCGGCACAAGCGGAGCTTTCTTT; CDR3aa: CAWSGTSGAFF; j_gene: TRBJ1-1; abundance: .; v_gene: TRBV30; d_gene: .
CDR3nt: TGTGCCAGCAGCCAAGTGACAGGGGTCCCCTACGAGCAGTACTTC; CDR3aa: CASSQVTGVPYEQYF; j_gene: TRBJ2-7; abundance: .; v_gene: TRBV3-1/TRBV3-2; d_gene: TRBD1
CDR3nt: TGTGCCAGCAGCTACGGTCGGACCGGCAACTTCTATGGCTACACCTTC; CDR3aa: CASSYGRTGNFYGYTF; j_gene: TRBJ1-2; abundance: .; v_gene: TRBV7-2; d_gene: .
CDR3nt: TGTGCCAGCATGGCCTGGCCCGGCCAGGGAGGATCCCAGTACTTC; CDR3aa: CASMAWPGQGGSQYF; j_gene: TRBJ2-5; abundance: .; v_gene: TRBV6-5; d_gene: .
CDR3nt: TGCGCCAGCAGCTTGTTCGAGGGCCACACTGAAGCTTTCTTT; CDR3aa: CASSLFEGHTEAFF; j_gene: TRBJ1-1; abundance: .; v_gene: TRBV5-1; d_gene: .
CDR3nt: TGTGCCAGCAGTTACTCGACTAGCGGGAGCGCAGATACGCAGTATTTT; CDR3aa: CASSYSTSGSADTQYF; j_gene: TRBJ2-3; abundance: .; v_gene: TRBV6-5; d_gene: TRBD2
CDR3nt: TGTGCCAGCAGTCGAGGGGATGGCTACACCTTC; CDR3aa: CASSRGDGYTF; j_gene: TRBJ1-2; abundance: once; v_gene: TRBV12-3/TRBV12-4; d_gene: .
CDR3nt: TGCGCCAGCAGCCATCCCTCGGGGAGGGGGGCAAGAAACGAGCAGTACTTC; CDR3aa: CASSHPSGRGARNEQYF; j_gene: TRBJ2-7; abundance: .; v_gene: TRBV4-1; d_gene: .
CDR3nt: TGTGCCAGCACGGGATTCTCCTACGAGCAGTACTTC; CDR3aa: CASTGFSYEQYF; j_gene: TRBJ2-7; abundance: .; v_gene: TRBV6-5; d_gene: .
CDR3nt: TGTGCCAGCAGTACCACGACAGGGGGCGAGCAGTACTTC; CDR3aa: CASSTTTGGEQYF; j_gene: TRBJ2-7; abundance: .; v_gene: TRBV27; d_gene: TRBD1
CDR3nt: TGTGCCAGCAGTTACTGGAGACGGCCAATCGATGGCTACACCTTC; CDR3aa: CASSYWRRPIDGYTF; j_gene: TRBJ1-2; abundance: .; v_gene: TRBV6-5; d_gene: .
CDR3nt: TGTGCCAGCAGCGTATTAGACAGCTACACCGGGGAGCTGTTTTTT; CDR3aa: CASSVLDSYTGELFF; j_gene: TRBJ2-2; abundance: once; v_gene: TRBV9; d_gene: .
CDR3nt: TGTGCCATCAGGACTAACGACCGCGGGAGTTACGAGCAGTACTTC; CDR3aa: CAIRTNDRGSYEQYF; j_gene: TRBJ2-7; abundance: .; v_gene: TRBV10-3; d_gene: TRBD2
CDR3nt: TGTGCCAGCAGCTTTTTTGGCCCGATGAATGAAAAACTGTTTTTT; CDR3aa: CASSFFGPMNEKLFF; j_gene: TRBJ1-4; abundance: .; v_gene: TRBV7-2; d_gene: .
CDR3nt: TGTGCTAGTGGTTTGGAGGGAAGCACTGAAGCTTTCTTT; CDR3aa: CASGLEGSTEAFF; j_gene: TRBJ1-1; abundance: few; v_gene: TRBV12-5; d_gene: .
CDR3nt: TGTGCCAGCAGCCTCACAGGGGATTCCTACGAGCAGTACTTC; CDR3aa: CASSLTGDSYEQYF; j_gene: TRBJ2-7; abundance: .; v_gene: TRBV7-2; d_gene: TRBD1
CDR3nt: TGTGCCAGCAGCACCCGACAGAACACAGATACGCAGTATTTT; CDR3aa: CASSTRQNTDTQYF; j_gene: TRBJ2-3; abundance: .; v_gene: TRBV9; d_gene: .
CDR3nt: TGCGCCAGCAGCCAAGACCATCTTGGGGTGACTGAAGCTTTCTTT; CDR3aa: CASSQDHLGVTEAFF; j_gene: TRBJ1-1; abundance: .; v_gene: TRBV4-3; d_gene: .
CDR3nt: TGTGCCAGCAGCTTAGCGGGCCCCTCTGGAAACACCATATATTTT; CDR3aa: CASSLAGPSGNTIYF; j_gene: TRBJ1-3; abundance: .; v_gene: TRBV13; d_gene: .
CDR3nt: TGTGCCAGCAGTTACGCCCTCTCTAATAACTATGGCTACACCTTC; CDR3aa: CASSYALSNNYGYTF; j_gene: TRBJ1-2; abundance: .; v_gene: TRBV6-5; d_gene: .
CDR3nt: TGCGCCAGCAGCTTGCGGGAGGTGGTGAACACCGGGGAGCTGTTTTTT; CDR3aa: CASSLREVVNTGELFF; j_gene: TRBJ2-2; abundance: .; v_gene: TRBV5-1; d_gene: TRBD2
CDR3nt: TGTGCCAGCAGTTTCCACCGGGCTGCCAGGGAAAAACTGTTTTTT; CDR3aa: CASSFHRAAREKLFF; j_gene: TRBJ1-4; abundance: .; v_gene: TRBV28; d_gene: .
CDR3nt: TGCAGTGCTCGTGAGACTGCGGGGAGCTCCTACGAGCAGTACTTC; CDR3aa: CSARETAGSSYEQYF; j_gene: TRBJ2-7; abundance: .; v_gene: TRBV20-1; d_gene: .
CDR3nt: TGTGCCAGCAGTCGATCCGGGACAGGGGCCTACGAGCAGTACTTC; CDR3aa: CASSRSGTGAYEQYF; j_gene: TRBJ2-7; abundance: .; v_gene: TRBV28; d_gene: TRBD1
CDR3nt: TGCGCCAGCAGCGTATACACCCAGACAGGCACCGGGGAGCTGTTTTTT; CDR3aa: CASSVYTQTGTGELFF; j_gene: TRBJ2-2; abundance: .; v_gene: TRBV5-1; d_gene: .
CDR3nt: TGCGCCAGCAGTCCAGGGGGCGCGAACACCGGGGAGCTGTTTTTT; CDR3aa: CASSPGGANTGELFF; j_gene: TRBJ2-2; abundance: .; v_gene: TRBV5-1; d_gene: TRBD1
CDR3nt: TGTGCCAGCAGTGCCCTGCACAGGACAGGGGGCAAGAGACAGTTCTTC; CDR3aa: CASSALHRTGGKRQFF; j_gene: TRBJ2-1; abundance: .; v_gene: TRBV6-1; d_gene: TRBD1
CDR3nt: TGTGCCTGGAGTGTAGGGCTCGCGGTGGATACGCAGTATTTT; CDR3aa: CAWSVGLAVDTQYF; j_gene: TRBJ2-3; abundance: .; v_gene: TRBV30; d_gene: .
CDR3nt: TGTGCCAGCAGCTTAAGTCTAGCGGGAATCAATGAGCAGTTCTTC; CDR3aa: CASSLSLAGINEQFF; j_gene: TRBJ2-1; abundance: .; v_gene: TRBV7-9; d_gene: TRBD2
CDR3nt: TGTGCCAGCAGCTCAGGGTTGTTTGGCTATGGCTACACCTTC; CDR3aa: CASSSGLFGYGYTF; j_gene: TRBJ1-2; abundance: .; v_gene: TRBV7-8; d_gene: .
CDR3nt: TGTGCCAGCAGCTACCTCAGGCGTTCCTACGAGCAGTACTTC; CDR3aa: CASSYLRRSYEQYF; j_gene: TRBJ2-7; abundance: .; v_gene: TRBV11-2; d_gene: .
CDR3nt: TGTGCCAGCAGTTACTCTTCCCTCGGCGATGAAAAACTGTTTTTT; CDR3aa: CASSYSSLGDEKLFF; j_gene: TRBJ1-4; abundance: .; v_gene: TRBV6-2/TRBV6-3; d_gene: .
CDR3nt: TGTGCCATCAGAACCGGGGGAGCTGGGGAGCAGTACTTC; CDR3aa: CAIRTGGAGEQYF; j_gene: TRBJ2-7; abundance: .; v_gene: TRBV10-3; d_gene: .
CDR3nt: TGTGCCAGCAGCACTCGTATCGGCTACAATGAGCAGTTCTTC; CDR3aa: CASSTRIGYNEQFF; j_gene: TRBJ2-1; abundance: .; v_gene: TRBV7-9; d_gene: .
CDR3nt: TGTGCCAGCAGCCCTAATCCATCAGATACGCAGTATTTT; CDR3aa: CASSPNPSDTQYF; j_gene: TRBJ2-3; abundance: .; v_gene: TRBV11-3; d_gene: .
CDR3nt: TGTGCCAGCAGTCACAGACTAGCGGGATCCTACAATGAGCAGTTCTTC; CDR3aa: CASSHRLAGSYNEQFF; j_gene: TRBJ2-1; abundance: .; v_gene: TRBV6-2/TRBV6-3; d_gene: TRBD2
CDR3nt: TGTGCCAGTAGCTCGATCGGGGGCACTGAAGCTTTCTTT; CDR3aa: CASSSIGGTEAFF; j_gene: TRBJ1-1; abundance: few; v_gene: TRBV19; d_gene: .
CDR3nt: TGCAGCGTTGAGCTAGCGGCCCAAACTGTCGCAGATACGCAGTATTTT; CDR3aa: CSVELAAQTVADTQYF; j_gene: TRBJ2-3; abundance: .; v_gene: TRBV29-1; d_gene: TRBD2
CDR3nt: TGTGCCAGCAGCCCTCGACTAGCGGGAGGGCATGAGCAGTTCTTC; CDR3aa: CASSPRLAGGHEQFF; j_gene: TRBJ2-1; abundance: .; v_gene: TRBV7-6; d_gene: TRBD2
CDR3nt: TGCGCCAGCAGCTTACAGGGGAGCCAATCCACAGATACGCAGTATTTT; CDR3aa: CASSLQGSQSTDTQYF; j_gene: TRBJ2-3; abundance: once; v_gene: TRBV4-3; d_gene: TRBD1
CDR3nt: TGTGCCAGCAGACCGGACAGGGGAAACTATGGCTACACCTTC; CDR3aa: CASRPDRGNYGYTF; j_gene: TRBJ1-2; abundance: .; v_gene: TRBV6-5; d_gene: TRBD1
CDR3nt: TGTGCCAGCTGGGACAGGTCATCCTACGAGCAGTACTTC; CDR3aa: CASWDRSSYEQYF; j_gene: TRBJ2-7; abundance: few; v_gene: TRBV21-1; d_gene: .
CDR3nt: TGTGCCAGCAGTACGGGACAGGGAAGGCCCCAGCATTTT; CDR3aa: CASSTGQGRPQHF; j_gene: TRBJ1-5; abundance: .; v_gene: TRBV7-9; d_gene: TRBD1
CDR3nt: TGCGCCAGCAGCCAAGCCCCGGGGGTTAGCTATGGCTACACCTTC; CDR3aa: CASSQAPGVSYGYTF; j_gene: TRBJ1-2; abundance: .; v_gene: TRBV4-1; d_gene: .
CDR3nt: TGTGCCTGGGGGGAGGGGAGTCACACCGGGGAGCTGTTTTTT; CDR3aa: CAWGEGSHTGELFF; j_gene: TRBJ2-2; abundance: .; v_gene: TRBV30; d_gene: TRBD2